The 31 T cell receptor beta chains below come from one sample, sequenced in a study of blood T cell repertoires in COVID-19. Sequencing was performed with immunoSEQ multiplex PCR; in TCRdb, only in-frame clones are kept and a portion is missing. The sample carries about 160,000 clones, 80% to 90% recorded once. The specimen was peripheral blood. The receptors here all came from a man at least 80 years old with acute or convalescent COVID-19.

The V and J genes are TRBV2 and TRBJ2-5, with 12 positions matching TRBD1. Germline-derived CDR1 and CDR2 are SNHLY and FYNNEI. V trimming: 0 bases; J trimming: 9 bases; junction bases outside the gene matches: 8. The CDR3 sequence is 16 residues long. CDR3 residues: CASSEAGTGGAEAQYF. The DNA of the CDR3 is TGTGCCAGCAGTGAAGCCGGGACAGGGGGCGCGGAGGCCCAGTACTTC.

J is TRBJ1-2 and V is TRBV6-5; no definite D call. The CDR3 loop spans 12 amino acids. V was pared by 7 bases and J by 2 bases, with 8 bases between. In germline, CDR1 is MNHEY, CDR2 SVGAGI. The CDR3 bases are TGTGCCAGCAACCGAGGGAACTATGGCTACACCTTC. Translation gives CASNRGNYGYTF.

The chain joins TRBV5-1 to TRBJ2-5, with a possible D match to TRBD1 (6 bases). The CDR3 is 16 residues long. The V gene lost 4 bases and the J gene lost 0 bases, with 16 bases spanning the gap. Looked up from germline, CDR1 is SGHRS and CDR2 is YFSETQ. The CDR3 loop reads CASSRSGTPYQETQYF. The CDR3 DNA reads as TGCGCCAGCAGCAGATCCGGGACACCCTACCAAGAGACCCAGTACTTC.

The V call is TRBV19, the J call TRBJ1-5; possibly TRBD1 for D (5 bases). The CDR3 length is 13 residues. The V and J ends lost 4 bases and 9 bases respectively, with 13 bases between them. Per germline, CDR1 LNHDA and CDR2 SQIVND (reference sequence). CDR3 coding DNA: TGTGCCAGTAGTACAAAACAGGATTTGCCCCAGCATTTT. It translates to CASSTKQDLPQHF.

This clone occurred once. The chain combines TRBV6-5 with TRBJ2-7, with D maybe TRBD1 (5 bases). The CDR3 loop spans 14 amino acids. The V end was cut by 0 bases, the J end by 4 bases, with 10 bases between. Germline V lookup: CDR1 MNHEY, CDR2 SVGAGI. CDR3 sequence (DNA): TGTGCCAGCAGTTACTCGAAGGGGCGATACGAGCAGTACTTC. Protein: CASSYSKGRYEQYF.

The V and J genes are TRBV5-4 and TRBJ2-1; TRBD2 matches at 7 bases. V shed 1 base, J shed 0 bases, and the junction held 1 base outside the gene matches. CDR3 length equals 15 residues. CDR1 SGHNT and CDR2 YYREEE come from the germline V gene (reference sequence). The CDR3 protein is CASSLPGGSYNEQFF. CDR3 DNA: TGTGCCAGCAGCTTGCCGGGGGGCTCCTACAATGAGCAGTTCTTC.

The chain links TRBV6-5 to TRBJ2-7, with 7 bases that match TRBD1. The V segment lost 2 bases and the J segment 4 bases; nucleotides outside the gene matches: 5. The CDR3 is 14 residues long. Germline lookup yields CDR1 MNHEY and CDR2 SVGAGI. The CDR3 DNA reads as TGTGCCAGCAGTTACAGGGGGCTACTTTACGAGCAGTACTTC. Translation gives CASSYRGLLYEQYF.

This clone was counted a single time. The CDR3 sequence is CASSHIGTNINSPLHF. In DNA, the CDR3 is TGCGCCAGCAGTCACATCGGGACAAATATTAATTCACCCCTCCACTTT. The V call is TRBV23-1, the J call TRBJ1-6; weak D call: TRBD1 (6 bases). TRBV23-1 is noted as an ORF with a role that remains uncertain. This CDR3 is built from 16 residues. V was pared by 3 bases and J by 6 bases, with 15 bases between.

As to this clone: The junction differs from germline at one of its ends, possibly a read error. The chain has TRBV7-8 and TRBJ2-7, with 8 bases fitting TRBD1. This CDR3 contains 13 residues. The germline V gene encodes CDR1 SGHVS and CDR2 FQNEAQ. The CDR3 bases are TGTGCCAGCAGCCCGCCCCCGGGACAGGTCCAGGCCTTC. Encoded protein: CASSPPPGQVQAF.

The chain joins TRBV30 to TRBJ1-1; 8 nucleotides align to TRBD1. The CDR3 is made up of 15 amino acids. The V gene's germline CDR1 is GTSNPN and CDR2 SVGIG (reference sequence). With V trimmed by 4 bases and J by 1 base, 8 bases remained unmatched. The CDR3 spells CAWTRGTGSNTEAFF. The CDR3 DNA reads TGTGCCTGGACGCGTGGGACAGGTTCGAACACTGAAGCTTTCTTT.

The V gene is TRBV6-6, the J gene TRBJ1-2; 7 positions agree with TRBD1. CDR1 and CDR2 from the germline V gene are MNHNY and SVGAGI (reference sequence). V was clipped by 2 bases and J by 9 bases; unmatched bases: 9. This CDR3 has 14 residues. CDR3 bases: TGTGCCAGCAGTTACGTTGGGACAGCATTTAGCTACACCTTC. Protein sequence: CASSYVGTAFSYTF.

The V and J genes are TRBV3-1 (or the pseudogene TRBV3-2) and TRBJ2-7; 9 bases match TRBD2. The CDR3 runs to 18 residues. Germline V gene sequence: CDR1 LGHDT, CDR2 YNNKEL (reference sequence). The J segment lost 5 bases and the V segment lost 0 bases, leaving 14 bases of the junction unmatched. The CDR3 is CASSQDPSWASGANEQYF. CDR3 DNA sequence: TGTGCCAGCAGCCAAGATCCGAGCTGGGCTAGCGGGGCGAACGAGCAGTACTTC.

The gene calls are TRBV6-5 and TRBJ2-2, with D perhaps matching TRBD1 (7 bases). Germline CDR1 and CDR2: MNHEY and SVGAGI. V was shortened by 7 bases and J by 6 bases, with 18 bases between the two germline ends. This CDR3 is built from 15 residues. Here the CDR3 reads CASTQGRGVAGELFF. For the CDR3, the DNA is TGTGCCAGCACCCAAGGCAGGGGGGTTGCCGGGGAGCTGTTTTTT.

This clone was recorded once. The rearrangement joins TRBV27 to TRBJ2-3, with no clear D. Per the germline V gene, CDR1 is MNHEY and CDR2 is SMNVEV (reference sequence). Trimming cost V 5 bases and J 8 bases, with 20 bases left between them. The CDR3 has 15 residues. The CDR3 is CASSPVLTTQITQYF. The CDR3 coding sequence is TGTGCCAGCAGTCCCGTACTTACAACACAGATTACGCAGTATTTT.

The gene calls are TRBV6-2 or TRBV6-3 and TRBJ2-7, with 8 bases that match TRBD2. V was pared by 5 bases and J by 3 bases, with 15 bases of the junction left unmatched. Germline-derived CDR1 and CDR2 are MNHEY and SVGEGT. This CDR3 has 17 residues. CDR3 region: CASSPHPGGEGDYEQYF. In DNA form, the CDR3 reads TGTGCCAGCAGTCCCCACCCGGGGGGGGAGGGCGACTACGAGCAGTACTTC.

This clone was seen a single time. The chain employs TRBV5-1 and TRBJ2-1, with 8 bases that match TRBD2. The trim removed 3 bases at V and 8 bases at J, leaving 10 bases unmatched. Per germline, CDR1 SGHRS and CDR2 YFSETQ. There are 15 residues in the CDR3. The DNA for the CDR3 is TGCGCCAGCAGCTCCGGACTAGCTGGACATGATGAGCAGTTCTTC. Its translation: CASSSGLAGHDEQFF.

The rearrangement links TRBV25-1 to TRBJ1-2; maybe TRBD1 (6 bases). V lost 6 bases to trimming and J lost 7 bases, with 12 bases between them. Germline lookup yields CDR1 MGHDK and CDR2 SYGVNS. The CDR3 consists of 12 residues. The CDR3 nucleotides are TGTGCCAGCAGCCGGGACATAGGTGGCTACACCTTC. Translation gives CASSRDIGGYTF.

V gene TRBV10-3 combines with J gene TRBJ2-7; 11 nucleotides line up with TRBD1. CDR1 and CDR2 (germline): ENHRY, SYGVKD. The junction had 4 bases not matched to a gene; V was cut back by 2 bases and J by 7 bases. The CDR3 is 14 residues long. The CDR3 reads CAISEGQGAREQYF. The CDR3 DNA is TGTGCCATCAGTGAGGGACAGGGGGCGAGAGAGCAGTACTTC.

V usage is TRBV6-5 and J usage is TRBJ1-2; 7 bases map to TRBD1. The CDR3 runs 14 residues. Unmatched junction bases numbered 10, after V lost 8 bases and J lost 4 bases. CDR1 is MNHEY and CDR2 is SVGAGI in the germline V gene. The CDR3 here is CASGPLQGGYGYTF. In nucleotides, the CDR3 is TGTGCCAGCGGACCACTTCAGGGGGGCTATGGCTACACCTTC.

CDR3 in DNA: TGTGCCAGCAGTGAAGTGGTTGCGGGGGCGAGTGAGCAGTACTTC. This encodes CASSEVVAGASEQYF. The gene calls are TRBV6-1 and TRBJ2-7; weak D call: TRBD2 (7 bases). Trimming cost V 1 base and J 7 bases, with 17 bases left between them. The CDR3 is made up of 15 amino acids. CDR1 is MNHNS and CDR2 is SASEGT in the germline V gene.

The CDR3 loop is CARSFDGRGEKLFF. The CDR3 DNA reads TGTGCCAGAAGCTTTGACGGGAGAGGAGAAAAACTGTTTTTT. J is TRBJ1-4 and V is TRBV5-3; no clear D gene. TRBV5-3 is classed as an ORF, of uncertain function. Trimming removed 2 bases from V and 8 bases from J, with 13 bases in between. This CDR3 has 14 amino acids.

V is TRBV5-1 and J is TRBJ2-1; the match to TRBD1 covers 10 bases. The trim removed 3 bases at V and 6 bases at J, leaving 15 bases unmatched. CDR1 and CDR2 from the germline V gene are SGHRS and YFSETQ. This CDR3 is 18 amino acids long. The CDR3 bases are TGCGCCAGCAGCTCTGGGGGGACAGGGGTAGGACTAGCCAATGAGCAGTTCTTC. It codes for CASSSGGTGVGLANEQFF.

The rearrangement uses TRBV27 and TRBJ2-3; D is possibly TRBD1 (5 bases). Germline loops: CDR1 MNHEY, CDR2 SMNVEV (reference sequence). The CDR3 totals 13 residues. With 6 bases removed from V and 2 bases from J, the gap between germline ends came to 9 bases. CDR3 nucleotide sequence: TGTGCCAGCAGCTTTGGGGCCACAGATACGCAGTATTTT. Protein sequence: CASSFGATDTQYF.

J is TRBJ2-7 and V is TRBV5-1, with TRBD1 matching 9 bases. The V and J ends lost 5 bases and 2 bases, in that order; junction bases with no gene match: 8. The germline CDR1 and CDR2 sequences are SGHRS and YFSETQ. The CDR3 spans 15 residues. The CDR3 loop is CASSPGQGSTYEQYF. In nucleotides, the CDR3 is TGCGCCAGCAGTCCGGGACAGGGCTCTACCTACGAGCAGTACTTC.

V gene TRBV30 combines with J gene TRBJ1-2; D uncertain. Germline V gene lookup returns CDR1 GTSNPN and CDR2 SVGIG (reference sequence). There are 13 residues in the CDR3. The V gene lost 0 bases and the J gene lost 7 bases, with 12 bases spanning the gap. The CDR3 reads CAWSVAWQSGYTF. The CDR3 bases are TGTGCCTGGAGTGTAGCGTGGCAGAGTGGCTACACCTTC.

The chain uses TRBV5-4 and TRBJ1-2; D is undetermined. V was cut by 7 bases and J by 4 bases, with 17 bases left in between. The CDR3 extends over 14 amino acids. CDR1 is SGHNT, CDR2 YYREEE, per germline (reference sequence). In DNA, the CDR3 is TGTGCCAGCGGCGGAGGAAGCCCGATCTATGGCTACACCTTC. It specifies CASGGGSPIYGYTF.

This clone was observed a single time. The chain is built from TRBV5-1 and TRBJ2-2; 9 nucleotides match TRBD1. This CDR3 contains 14 residues. V shed 5 bases and J 8 bases; nucleotides not matched to a gene: 7. Germline V gives CDR1 SGHRS, CDR2 YFSETQ. The CDR3 sequence is CASRIRDRVGELFF. The CDR3 nucleotides read TGCGCCAGCAGAATACGGGACAGGGTAGGGGAGCTGTTTTTT.

This clone has a single count. The chain recombines TRBV7-9 with TRBJ2-7; 11 nucleotides align to TRBD1. V shed 5 bases and J 0 bases; nucleotides not matched to a gene: 12. The CDR3 is 18 amino acids. Germline lookup yields CDR1 SEHNR and CDR2 FQNEAQ (reference sequence). This CDR3 reads CASSAGTGGTFISYEQYF. The DNA for the CDR3 is TGTGCCAGCAGCGCCGGGACAGGGGGAACCTTCATCTCCTACGAGCAGTACTTC.

This clone was picked up one time. The chain employs TRBV12-3 or TRBV12-4 and TRBJ1-2; the match to TRBD1 covers 7 bases. CDR3 size: 13 residues. The J segment lost 5 bases and the V segment lost 9 bases, leaving 9 bases of the junction unmatched. The CDR3 DNA is TGTGCCAGTGCGACAGGGATTGGGTATGGCTACACCTTC. It specifies CASATGIGYGYTF.

The chain carries TRBV20-1 and TRBJ1-3; 8 nucleotides agree with TRBD1. After removal of 3 bases from V and 10 bases from J, the junction contained 11 bases not matched to a gene. The CDR3 spans 14 residues. Germline lookup yields CDR1 DFQATT and CDR2 SNEGSKA (reference sequence). CDR3 amino acids: CSASLRDRGQTIYF. For the CDR3, the DNA is TGCAGTGCTAGTCTCCGCGACAGGGGCCAAACCATATATTTT.

This clone was counted between two and nine times. The V call is TRBV29-1, the J call TRBJ1-2; 7 bases are a match to TRBD1. The CDR3 has 12 amino acids. Germline CDR1 is SQVTM and CDR2 is ANQGSEA. V lost 7 bases to trimming and J lost 3 bases; unmatched junction nucleotides: 5. The CDR3 loop is CSARDSYYGYTF. DNA of the CDR3: TGCAGCGCCCGGGACAGCTACTATGGCTACACCTTC.